Sequencing of this TCR beta chain was carried out in a study of T cells in localized non-small cell lung cancer. The method was immunoSEQ multiplex PCR; TCRdb's version includes in-frame clones alone and lacks a portion of them. Here the sample spans about 25,000 clones, roughly 90% being singletons. The sequence derives from a woman aged 40-69 years with stage I lung adenocarcinoma. This specimen consisted of peripheral blood, obtained before any cancer treatment.

The CDR3, as DNA: TGTGCCAGCAGGTTTGGGTGGATTGGGGAGCTGTTTTTT. Residues: CASRFGWIGELFF. V is TRBV28 and J is TRBJ2-2; D is uncertain. There are 13 residues in the CDR3. V dropped 6 bases and J dropped 8 bases, with 13 bases sitting between them. CDR1 MDHEN and CDR2 SYDVKM come from the germline V gene.